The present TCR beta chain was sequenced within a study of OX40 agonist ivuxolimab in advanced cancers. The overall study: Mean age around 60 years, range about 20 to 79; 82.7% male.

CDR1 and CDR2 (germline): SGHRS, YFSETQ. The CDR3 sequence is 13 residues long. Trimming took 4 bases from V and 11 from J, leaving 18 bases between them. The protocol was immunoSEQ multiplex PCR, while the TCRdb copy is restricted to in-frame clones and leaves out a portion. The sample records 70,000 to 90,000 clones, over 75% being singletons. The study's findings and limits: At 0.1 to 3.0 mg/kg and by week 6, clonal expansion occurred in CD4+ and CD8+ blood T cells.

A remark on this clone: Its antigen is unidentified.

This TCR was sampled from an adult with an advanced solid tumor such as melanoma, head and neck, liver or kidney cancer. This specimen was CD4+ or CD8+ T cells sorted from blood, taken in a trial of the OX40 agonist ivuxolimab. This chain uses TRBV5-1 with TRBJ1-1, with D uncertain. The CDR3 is CASSIRAEREAFF. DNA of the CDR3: TGCGCCAGCAGCATCCGGGCCGAGAGGGAGGCTTTCTTT. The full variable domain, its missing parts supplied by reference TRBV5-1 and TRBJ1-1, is KAGVTQTPRYLIKTRGQQVTLSCSPISGHRSVSWYQQTPGQGLQFLFEYFSETQRNKGNFPGRFSGRQFSNSRSEMNVSTLELGDSALYLCASSIRAEREAFFGQGTRLTVV.